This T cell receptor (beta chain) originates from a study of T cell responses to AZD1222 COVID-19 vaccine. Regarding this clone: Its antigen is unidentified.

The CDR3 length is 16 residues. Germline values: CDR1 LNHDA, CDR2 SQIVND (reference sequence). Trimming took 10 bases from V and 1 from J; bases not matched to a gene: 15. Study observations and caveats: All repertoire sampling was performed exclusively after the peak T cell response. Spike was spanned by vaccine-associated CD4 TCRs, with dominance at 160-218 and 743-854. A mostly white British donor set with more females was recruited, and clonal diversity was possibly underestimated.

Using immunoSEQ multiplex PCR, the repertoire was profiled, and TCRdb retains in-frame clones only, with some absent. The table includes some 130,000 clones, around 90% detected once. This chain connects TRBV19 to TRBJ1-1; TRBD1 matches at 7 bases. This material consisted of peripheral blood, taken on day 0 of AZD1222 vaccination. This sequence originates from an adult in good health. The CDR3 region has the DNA TGTGCCACCCACCCGGGACAGTACCCGACGAACACTGAAGCTTTCTTT. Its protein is CATHPGQYPTNTEAFF.